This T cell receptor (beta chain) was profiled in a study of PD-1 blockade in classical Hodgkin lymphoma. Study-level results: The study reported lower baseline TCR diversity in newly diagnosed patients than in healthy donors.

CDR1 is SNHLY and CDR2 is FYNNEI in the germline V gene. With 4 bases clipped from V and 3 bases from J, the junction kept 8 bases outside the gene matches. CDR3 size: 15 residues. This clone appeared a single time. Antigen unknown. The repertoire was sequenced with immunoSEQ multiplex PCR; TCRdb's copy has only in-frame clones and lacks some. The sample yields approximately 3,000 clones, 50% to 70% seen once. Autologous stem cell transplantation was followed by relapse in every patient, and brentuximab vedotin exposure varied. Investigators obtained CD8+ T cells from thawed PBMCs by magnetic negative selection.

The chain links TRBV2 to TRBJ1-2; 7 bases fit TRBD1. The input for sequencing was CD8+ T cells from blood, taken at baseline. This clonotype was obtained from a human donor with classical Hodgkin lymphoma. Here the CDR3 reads CASSAQTGTHYGYTF. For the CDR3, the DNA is TGTGCCAGCAGTGCCCAGACAGGGACACACTATGGCTACACCTTC. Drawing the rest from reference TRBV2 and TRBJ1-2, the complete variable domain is EPEVTQTPSHQVTQMGQEVILRCVPISNHLYFYWYRQILGQKVEFLVSFYNNEISEKSEIFDDQFSVERPDGSNFTLKIRSTKLEDSAMYFCASSAQTGTHYGYTFGSGTRLTVV.